This is a list of T cell receptor beta chains from one sample in a study of CD8+ T cells in alopecia areata. Produced via immunoSEQ multiplex PCR; TCRdb's table is partial and in-frame only. The table shows 140,000 to 150,000 clones, with roughly 53% occurring only once. The sequences come from CD4+ T cells sorted from blood, collected at week 0. The receptors were sampled from a human donor with alopecia areata. Both conserved end residues are part of each CDR3.

CDR3aa,j_gene,len,v_gene
CASSQRDRVGEKLFF,TRBJ1-4,15,TRBV25-1
CSGRTSGNQETQYF,TRBJ2-5,14,TRBV29-1
CASSEHIQYF,TRBJ2-4,10,TRBV2
CASSPSTGELFF,TRBJ2-2,12,TRBV7-9
CASSLGPPSNQPQHF,TRBJ1-5,15,TRBV5-6
CASSSHQNTNTEAFF,TRBJ1-1,15,TRBV7-2
CASTSLRVSRTGELFF,TRBJ2-2,16,TRBV27
CASSPGVATDTQYF,TRBJ2-3,14,TRBV18
CASSAGLAGASDTQYF,TRBJ2-3,16,TRBV9
CASSLDGGPGEQYF,TRBJ2-7,14,TRBV7-2
CASSSAGRSRADTQYF,TRBJ2-3,16,TRBV5-4
CASKSGTGYGYTF,TRBJ1-2,13,TRBV6-6
CASSLAGGKGQPQHF,TRBJ1-5,15,TRBV5-1
CAWYTLQGRTEAFF,TRBJ1-1,14,TRBV30
CAWSSPEEQFF,TRBJ2-1,11,TRBV30
CASSESGDNYGYTF,TRBJ1-2,14,TRBV25-1
CASSWGQQNTEAFF,TRBJ1-1,14,TRBV7-2
CASSELGLTNEKLFF,TRBJ1-4,15,TRBV2
CASSSLGTAYNSPLHF,TRBJ1-6,16,TRBV7-2
CASSSSVGYTF,TRBJ1-2,11,TRBV7-9
CSSRTGYGYTF,TRBJ1-2,11,TRBV29-1
CASSLDWAGELFF,TRBJ2-2,13,TRBV7-2
CAWRGLAGGYEQYF,TRBJ2-7,14,TRBV30
CASSLARTGGNEQFF,TRBJ2-1,15,TRBV7-9
CASSFGGELFF,TRBJ2-2,11,TRBV7-2
CASSLGSLETQYF,TRBJ2-5,13,TRBV7-2
CASSLGGDQQFF,TRBJ2-1,12,TRBV11-2
CASSLASGGADEQFF,TRBJ2-1,15,TRBV5-1
CSVTPTSGGNTGELFF,TRBJ2-2,16,TRBV29-1
CATNGRQGAGQPQHF,TRBJ1-5,15,TRBV19
CASSYSLGHYYGYTF,TRBJ1-2,15,TRBV6-5
CASSFGPTDQETQYF,TRBJ2-5,15,TRBV7-8
CASSEQGAYGYTF,TRBJ1-2,13,TRBV5-1
CASSPDRSHYGYTF,TRBJ1-2,14,TRBV7-2
CASSQTAGLASYEQYF,TRBJ2-7,16,TRBV4-2
CASSSVSGANVLTF,TRBJ2-6,14,TRBV27
CASSEGLGNTEAFF,TRBJ1-1,14,TRBV11-1
CAVTTGGSYEQYF,TRBJ2-7,13,TRBV10-3
CASSQGQGPEETQYF,TRBJ2-5,15,TRBV18
CASSPGRTSTDTQYF,TRBJ2-3,15,TRBV5-6
CSVENRGRGEQFF,TRBJ2-1,13,TRBV29-1
CASIWGDETQYF,TRBJ2-5,12,TRBV27
CASMEQGYSYEQYF,TRBJ2-7,14,TRBV2
CASSLAPGVQETQYF,TRBJ2-5,15,TRBV5-1
CASSSPLAGMGEQYF,TRBJ2-7,15,TRBV5-1
CASRAGTVTGYTF,TRBJ1-2,13,TRBV25-1
CASSPDRNQPQHF,TRBJ1-5,13,TRBV18
CSVLLGGNQPQHF,TRBJ1-5,13,TRBV29-1
CASSLSSVHGYTF,TRBJ1-2,13,TRBV14
CASSAATTGSPYEQYF,TRBJ2-7,16,TRBV14
CASRVSTGGREPQHF,TRBJ1-5,15,TRBV6-1
CALRTSNYGYTF,TRBJ1-2,12,TRBV30
CAISESGSLGYEQYF,TRBJ2-7,15,TRBV10-3
CASSLTELNSPLHF,TRBJ1-6,14,TRBV7-9